These 22 T cell receptor beta chains were sequenced from one sample in a study of shared clonotypes between healthy human individuals. TCRdb's copy holds only in-frame clones and misses some; the assay was immunoSEQ multiplex PCR. Seen here are about 490,000 clones, roughly 85% observed once, and the top ten hold approximately 12%. Sequenced material: PBMCs. These receptors all come from a woman in her forties in good health. Some clones in this sample may be carry-over from other donors' samples.

This chain links TRBV30 with TRBJ2-7, with D possibly TRBD2 on 6 matching bases. The ends were cut back, 4 bases at V and 12 bases at J, with 13 bases in the middle. The CDR3 length is 10 residues. Germline CDR1 and CDR2: GTSNPN and SVGIG (reference sequence). The CDR3, as DNA: TGTGCCTGGACGGCGGGAAGAGTGTACTTC. Translation gives CAWTAGRVYF.

This clone showed up just once. The CDR3 DNA follows: TGTGCCAGCAGTGAAATGAGGTCTAGCTACACCTTC. This encodes CASSEMRSSYTF. The chain combines TRBV6-1 with TRBJ1-2; unclear D gene. Germline V gene data show CDR1 as MNHNS and CDR2 as SASEGT. V was clipped by 2 bases and J by 9 bases, with 10 bases between them. This CDR3 has 12 amino acids.

This chain uses TRBV7-2 with TRBJ1-2, with a weak D call TRBD1 (6 bases). Trimming took 5 bases from V and 8 from J, leaving 12 bases between them. Germline V gene sequence: CDR1 SGHTA, CDR2 FQGNSA. CDR3 length: 12 amino acids. This chain's CDR3 is CASSPWTVGYTF. CDR3 DNA: TGTGCCAGCAGCCCTTGGACAGTAGGCTACACCTTC.

The rearrangement links TRBV28 to TRBJ1-2; D is uncertain. Germline CDR1 and CDR2: MDHEN and SYDVKM. The length of the CDR3 is 12 residues. Trimming left V 1 base short and J 4 bases short, with 4 bases between. The CDR3: CASSLSLYGYTF. CDR3 nucleotides: TGTGCCAGCAGTTTATCCCTCTATGGCTACACCTTC.

The rearrangement uses TRBV28 and TRBJ2-5, with D possibly being TRBD1 or TRBD2 (6 bases each). Germline CDR1 is MDHEN and CDR2 is SYDVKM. Trimming removed 8 bases from V and 1 base from J, with 14 bases in between. The CDR3 consists of 14 residues. The CDR3 DNA reads as TGTGCCAGCGGGGGGCCCGGGGGCCAAGAGACCCAGTACTTC. Translated, it gives CASGGPGGQETQYF.

The genes are TRBV4-3 and TRBJ1-2; D gene uncertain. The CDR3 contains 18 residues. Germline V gene data show CDR1 as LGHNA and CDR2 as YSLEER. V was pared by 2 bases and J by 5 bases, with 24 bases between. CDR3 in amino acids: CASSQFSGRGGMTYGYTF. The CDR3 bases are TGCGCCAGCAGCCAATTCTCCGGGAGAGGAGGCATGACTTATGGCTACACCTTC.

The V and J genes are TRBV28 and TRBJ1-1; no clear D. V lost 3 bases and J 1 base, leaving 6 bases between the germline ends. In germline, CDR1 is MDHEN, CDR2 SYDVKM. The CDR3 loop spans 13 amino acids. The CDR3 DNA sequence: TGTGCCAGCAGTTTGGACCCGAACACTGAAGCTTTCTTT. It encodes CASSLDPNTEAFF.

This clone was recorded many times. This chain connects TRBV6-1 to TRBJ2-2; D gene ambiguous. The CDR3 consists of 15 residues. The V gene's germline CDR1 is MNHNS and CDR2 SASEGT. V lost 2 bases and J 1 base, leaving 8 bases between the germline ends. CDR3 amino acids: CASSERPGNTGELFF. The CDR3, as DNA: TGTGCCAGCAGTGAAAGGCCAGGGAACACCGGGGAGCTGTTTTTT.

V usage is TRBV10-2 and J usage is TRBJ1-1, with D possibly being TRBD1 (6 bases). The CDR3 covers 14 residues. The V and J ends lost 7 bases and 2 bases respectively, with 14 bases between them. Germline loops: CDR1 WSHSY, CDR2 SAAADI. The CDR3: CASIPSGGNTEAFF. Here the CDR3 DNA reads TGCGCCAGCATACCGTCGGGGGGCAACACTGAAGCTTTCTTT.

The rearrangement uses TRBV19 and TRBJ1-3; D ambiguous. Trimming pared 6 bases from V and 2 bases from J, leaving 14 bases between. The CDR3 covers 15 residues. Germline V gene data show CDR1 as LNHDA and CDR2 as SQIVND (reference sequence). CDR3 bases: TGTGCCAGTAGGCTCCAAGCTATGACTGGAAACACCATATATTTT. Encoded protein: CASRLQAMTGNTIYF.

The chain recombines TRBV5-5 with TRBJ2-7; no clear D. There are 15 residues in the CDR3. Germline V gives CDR1 SGHKS, CDR2 YYEKEE (reference sequence). With 4 bases removed from V and 0 bases from J, the gap between germline ends came to 14 bases. The CDR3 region is CASSQSFLSSYEQYF. As DNA, the CDR3 is TGTGCCAGCAGCCAATCATTCCTGAGCTCCTACGAGCAGTACTTC.

The gene calls are TRBV6-5 and TRBJ1-1; TRBD1 agrees at 9 bases. Germline V lookup: CDR1 MNHEY, CDR2 SVGAGI. V lost 6 bases to trimming and J lost 1 base; unmatched junction nucleotides: 6. CDR3 length equals 15 residues. CDR3 protein: CASRHDRGRNTEAFF. The CDR3 DNA is TGTGCCAGCAGACACGACAGGGGGAGGAACACTGAAGCTTTCTTT.

The genes are TRBV28 and TRBJ1-5; D is perhaps TRBD1 (6 bases). The V and J ends lost 6 bases and 5 bases respectively, with 8 bases between them. The CDR3 loop spans 12 amino acids. Germline CDR1 MDHEN, CDR2 SYDVKM. The CDR3: CASRTGYQPQHF. The CDR3 DNA follows: TGTGCCAGCAGAACAGGGTATCAGCCCCAGCATTTT.

This chain joins TRBV29-1 and TRBJ2-3; no definite D call. The ends were cut back, 2 bases at V and 1 base at J, with 10 bases in the middle. The germline V gene encodes CDR1 SQVTM and CDR2 ANQGSEA. The CDR3 is 14 residues long. DNA for the CDR3: TGCAGCGTTGAATCCTCCACGCGCACAGATACGCAGTATTTT. It translates to CSVESSTRTDTQYF.

The CDR3 sequence: CASSQGAEAFF. The CDR3 DNA sequence: TGTGCCAGCTCACAGGGGGCTGAAGCTTTCTTT. The chain recombines TRBV2 with TRBJ1-1; TRBD1 matches at 8 bases. The CDR3 is made up of 11 amino acids. Trimming took 8 bases from V and 6 from J; bases not matched to a gene: 2. Germline CDR1 and CDR2: SNHLY and FYNNEI.

This chain joins TRBV5-5 and TRBJ2-1; D might be TRBD1 or TRBD2, each matching 5 bases. Germline V CDR1 and CDR2: SGHKS, YYEKEE (reference sequence). The CDR3 sequence is 17 residues long. Between the trimmed V and J ends, which lost 7 bases and 5 bases, there was a span of 25 bases. The CDR3: CASRFNDLRGPNNEQFF. DNA of the CDR3: TGTGCCAGCCGGTTTAACGATCTCCGGGGCCCCAACAATGAGCAGTTCTTC.

Comment on this clone: A much bigger clone sits one base away, suggesting this may be a read error. The sample carries other DNA sequences with the same CDR3. V gene TRBV9 combines with J gene TRBJ2-7; 10 bases are a match to TRBD2. The CDR3 consists of 14 residues. Trimming removed 4 bases from V and 1 base from J; junction bases left unmatched: 2. Germline values: CDR1 SGDLS, CDR2 YYNGEE. The CDR3 DNA reads as TGTGCCAGCAGCCGGACTAGCGGATCCTACGAGCAGTACTTC. It encodes CASSRTSGSYEQYF.

In the case of this clone: A much more abundant neighbour one base away suggests this may be a read error. The same CDR3 is also encoded by other DNA sequences in this sample. This chain uses TRBV2 with TRBJ2-5; D is unclear. Per the germline V gene, CDR1 is SNHLY and CDR2 is FYNNEI. CDR3 length: 14 residues. CDR3 region: CASSLLVSQETQYF. The CDR3 DNA sequence: TGCGCCAGCAGCCTCCTGGTCTCCCAAGAGACCCAGTACTTC. Supplemented by reference TRBV2 and TRBJ2-5, the full variable domain reads EPEVTQTPSHQVTQMGQEVILRCVPISNHLYFYWYRQILGQKVEFLVSFYNNEISEKSEIFDDQFSVERPDGSNFTLKIRSTKLEDSAMYFCASSLLVSQETQYFGPGTRLLVL.

This chain uses TRBV2 with TRBJ1-2; the D is unclear. CDR3 length: 15 amino acids. Germline CDR1 SNHLY, CDR2 FYNNEI. Trimming left V 6 bases short and J 0 bases short, with 14 bases between. The CDR3 coding sequence is TGTGCCAGCAGACTAACTCAGAGGACTAACTATGGCTACACCTTC. Its translation is CASRLTQRTNYGYTF.

This clone came up once. V usage is TRBV27 and J usage is TRBJ1-2; 10 positions match TRBD1. Germline V gives CDR1 MNHEY, CDR2 SMNVEV (reference sequence). This CDR3 region has 12 residues. Trimming cost V 10 bases and J 6 bases; bases outside gene matches: 5. CDR3 sequence (DNA): TGTGCCACCAGACAGGGGGCGCATGGCTACACCTTC. The encoded protein is CATRQGAHGYTF.

V and J are TRBV28 and TRBJ1-1, with D maybe TRBD1 (5 bases). Germline V gene data show CDR1 as MDHEN and CDR2 as SYDVKM. The CDR3 is made up of 13 amino acids. The V gene lost 10 bases and the J gene lost 5 bases, with 17 bases spanning the gap. CDR3 loop: CATVPGGWTEAFF. CDR3 in DNA: TGTGCCACCGTCCCCGGGGGGTGGACTGAAGCTTTCTTT.

This clone turned up a few times. The chain couples TRBV4-1 to TRBJ1-5; D perhaps matches TRBD1 (6 bases). Germline loops: CDR1 MGHRA, CDR2 YSYEKL. The CDR3 runs 16 residues. Trimming stripped 4 bases from V and 5 bases from J, with 18 bases between. Here the CDR3 DNA reads TGCGCCAGCAGCCTTCGGGACAACCGGTGGGATCAGCCCCAGCATTTT. This codes for CASSLRDNRWDQPQHF.